Included here is one T cell receptor beta chain sequence, with context. Its antigen is unknown. No base quality information exists; no much larger clone differs at one position. The cohort comprised more than 550 healthy bone marrow donors. All cohort members were sampled while nominally healthy, although unrecorded immune exposures were likely present. The donor was CMV seronegative and was included in the group of a few hundred seronegative cohort members. A peripheral blood sample was collected from each donor, and TCR beta sequencing was performed on peripheral blood mononuclear cells. Genomic DNA extraction from the blood cell samples was performed with the Qiagen DNeasy Blood Extraction Kit. Trimming removed 6 bases from V and 5 bases from J; the gene matches leave 15 bases unexplained. Including the terminal cysteine and phenylalanine, the CDR3 comprises 16 residues. Left in the record is the CDR3 DNA by itself, 48 bases read in frame from the first base. From the germline V gene, CDR1 is MDHEN and CDR2 is SYDVKM.

Library generation was performed with the immunoSEQ multiplex PCR assay. The multiplex PCR relied on a mix of 60 forward primers for TCR Vbeta segments and 13 reverse primers for TCR Jbeta segments. Amplification of the CDR3 region of rearranged TCR beta genes was performed with a multiplex PCR assay on genomic DNA. The amplified TCR beta libraries were sequenced on the Illumina HiSeq System as 87-base-pair reads. As for the authors' bioinformatics: In a later analysis, 77 million or so unique TCR beta chains were counted across the approximately 620 repertoires, and roughly 11 million of these chains were shared by at least two donors. A nearest-neighbor algorithm error-corrected the raw reads and collapsed the reads into unique sequences, merging closely related sequences to remove PCR and sequencing errors. Alignment of CDR3 sequences to IMGT reference sequences was used to assign V, D and J gene segments. Each retained sequence needed at least a six-nucleotide match to both a V gene segment and a J gene segment. A rearrangement counted as productive if the CDR3 had no stop codons and remained in frame with V and J, and every other rearrangement counted as non-productive. Following IMGT convention, CDR3 was defined as the stretch from the second conserved V-encoded cysteine to the conserved J-encoded phenylalanine. The earlier analysis of about 500 of the donors excluded sequences that lacked an unambiguous match to a single V gene segment. An earlier analysis of fewer than 750 of the donors classified V segments as functional when productive rearrangements were above 56.7% and as segregating when the standard deviation between donors was above 5%. To diagnose cytomegalovirus status from the catalog of TCR beta chain sequences, a statistical classification framework was built. In a later analysis, V and J genes were assigned by comparing TCR nucleotide sequences against IMGT/GENE-DB human TR gene sequences. In a later analysis, CDR3 sequences and most-parsimonious VDJ recombination scenarios were assigned using the TCRdist pipeline. In a later analysis, each TCR beta chain was defined by its CDR3 amino acid sequence together with its V-gene family, and reads without a unique V-gene family were excluded. A later analysis removed nearly 600 highly shared, low-generation-probability nucleotide sequences to deal with suspected cross-contamination and a sequencing artifact. A later analysis calculated a clonal expansion index for each public chain from normalized within-repertoire ranks of inferred template counts. A later analysis computed generation probabilities with a VDJ recombination model fitted to out-of-frame rearrangements, and checked the results against IGoR. Hypergeometric tests were used in a later analysis to score TCR-TCR, TCR-HLA and TCR-CMV co-occurrence, with a repertoire-size bias correction applied to the TCR pairs. False discovery rates were estimated in a later analysis by permuting HLA or CMV assignments 20 times. In a later analysis, co-occurring TCRs were grouped with DBSCAN, and TCRdist sequence similarity was added when clustering was performed within HLA-allele-positive subsets. Repertoires with fewer than 30,000 or more than 120,000 public chains were left out of co-occurrence clustering, as were about 5 repertoires with anomalous nucleotide sharing. The immuneACCESS repertoire file appears here via TCRdb, limited to in-frame rearrangements. These files lack a portion of the clones; in checked studies, under half of the deficit traces to unresolved V genes, and the cause of the others is not known. That table supplies the V and J calls and clone size; D and trimming were determined from the DNA. The sample table shows about 190,000 clones, and approximately 86% are seen once. The ten top clones hold 1.5% to 2% of the sample.

The data were obtained in a study of cytomegalovirus exposure and HLA in healthy donors (dated by TCRdb to 2016 to 2017). Study-level background: An earlier analysis of roughly 630 of the donors reported approximately 300 Gb of sequence data and more than 90 million unique TCR beta sequences from about 179 million T cells. The study aimed to test whether signatures of past pathogen exposure could be identified by cataloging public T cell receptors. Of the 398 genotyped donors, less than 90% were placed in the genetic ancestry cluster associated with self-reported Caucasian donors. Rather than using new phenotypic data, the later analysis identified candidate immune exposures from TCR beta sequences and from how often those sequences occurred across donors. About five DR-DQ haplotypes were treated as single units for association and clustering because of strong linkage in the cohort. Every discovery cohort repertoire had been produced on one sequencing platform. A later analysis re-analyzed previously published TCR beta repertoires from 666 donors and added high-resolution HLA genotyping to study TCR occurrence patterns. Donor age, sex, ethnicity and CMV serostatus were compiled together with the repertoire data. Besides the first cohort of roughly 660 subjects, a separate validation cohort made up of roughly 120 different subjects was used. To decide whether each TCR beta V gene segment behaved as functional or pseudogenic, an earlier analysis of some 600 of the donors relied on high-throughput TCR beta sequencing. Typing coverage differed by locus: A, B, C, DRB1 and DQB1 were typed in about 629-640 donors, DQA1 in roughly 500, DPA1 in around 600, and DPB1 in 472. On average, roughly 240,000 unique TCR beta nucleotide sequences were sequenced per donor among fewer than 500 genotyped donors of the cohort, with around 19% of those sequences being non-productive. The study used immunosequencing to profile the T cell repertoires of approximately 640 subjects and linked those repertoires to cytomegalovirus serostatus. Approximately 300 gigabases of sequencing data and tens of millions of unique TCR sequences were included in an early release covering around 600 HLA-typed donors. Class I and class II HLA loci were covered by the typing at four-digit resolution. The study combined high-throughput TCR immunosequencing, statistical association of individual TCRs with disease status, and machine learning to predict cytomegalovirus infection status. A later genetic analysis used genome-wide SNP genotypes for about 60% of the roughly 700 donors, treating that subset as a discovery cohort.

The full study reports these points: A cluster of highly shared sequence variants was judged likely to be a technical artifact of the sequencing pipeline. In this cohort, only TCR beta chains were sequenced, and detectable features were limited by the absence of alpha or paired-chain data. The classifier was reported to diagnose cytomegalovirus status with high specificity and sensitivity in both the original and validation cohorts. In a later analysis, 16,951 TCR beta sequences were associated with specific HLA alleles at a false discovery rate of 0.05. The earlier analysis of some 560 of the donors excluded roughly 17 rarely observed V segments, including chromosome 9 orphons, because counts were too low. Because HLA typing was missing for some donors at each locus, association tests included only the typed subset. In a later analysis, the rate of TCR association differed among HLA loci, with DRB1 alleles having the most associated TCRs and HLA-C alleles having the fewest. The authors suggested that the approach could potentially be extended to other disease states and immunological phenotypes. Immune exposure information for the cohort was limited to CMV serostatus. Across donors, most TCR sequences were observed very rarely, whereas some public TCRs were present in many individuals. Most CMV-associated TCR beta chains appeared to be HLA-restricted in a later analysis, and the HLA associations seemed to be driven largely by CMV exposure. Compared with equally common non-associated chains, HLA-associated TCR beta chains in a later analysis were more clonally expanded and had lower generation probabilities. A further reported finding was that TCR beta sequences accurately predicted the HLA-A and HLA-B alleles for most subjects in the first cohort. The presence/absence analyses assumed that sequencing depth was roughly uniform across donors, and that assumption may not be true. In a later analysis, several top co-occurrence clusters were reported to appear linked to parvovirus B19, influenza, CMV and Epstein-Barr virus. The 87-base-pair reads could not distinguish some IMGT-functional V segments, including TRBV6-2 and TRBV6-3, so those segments were excluded. Correlated functional status among segregating V segments might reflect linkage disequilibrium, but an unknown experimental factor could not be ruled out. Broadly in line with IMGT annotations, most TCR beta V segments showed up in productive rearrangements about 87% or about 30% of the time in an earlier analysis of several hundred of the donors. According to a later genetic analysis, donors in an Asian-associated ancestry cluster had fewer N-insertions in productive TCRs than the approximately 670-donor mean. A total of 150 to 200 TCR beta chains were listed by the study as associated with cytomegalovirus. A few of the identified cytomegalovirus-associated TCR beta chains were confirmed in vitro to be specific for cytomegalovirus antigens. A later genetic analysis associated a missense DCLRE1C variant with V-gene and J-gene trimming of TCR beta chains, and an independent cohort replicated the association. Strong co-occurrence of HLA alleles, especially DR and DQ, made assigning TCR associations to individual alleles difficult.

The source of this sequence is a woman between 18 and 30 years old in good health and CMV-seronegative. The sample consisted of PBMCs. This receptor chain uses TRBV28 and TRBJ2-5, with 7 bases aligning to TRBD2. The CDR3 loop reads CASSPPASGAWETQYF. The base sequence is TGTGCCAGCAGCCCCCCGGCTAGCGGAGCTTGGGAGACCCAGTACTTC. Reference TRBV28 and TRBJ2-5 genes cover what lies past the CDR3, so the full variable domain is DVKVTQSSRYLVKRTGEKVFLECVQDMDHENMFWYRQDPGLGLRLIYFSYDVKMKEKGDIPEGYSVSREKKERFSLILESASTNQTSMYLCASSPPASGAWETQYFGPGTRLLVL.